This TCR beta chain emerged from a study of control samples from healthy donors and cancer patients. Method: immunoSEQ multiplex PCR; TCRdb's copy keeps in-frame clones and lacks some. Found here are about 77,000 clones, 85% to 95% of them singletons; the top ten hold 5.8%. CDR3 length equals 15 residues. Between the trimmed V and J ends, which lost 2 bases and 3 bases, there was a span of 11 bases. CDR1 is LGHNA and CDR2 is YSLEER in the germline V gene. The sequenced sample consisted of blood. The rearrangement links TRBV4-3 to TRBJ1-3; D may be TRBD1 (6 bases). The origin of this receptor is a woman aged 55-75 years in good health. The CDR3 DNA reads as TGCGCCAGCAGCCAATCCCGGGACATTGGAAACACCATATATTTT. Translation: CASSQSRDIGNTIYF.